The rows below give T cell receptor beta chains drawn from one sample of a study of control samples from healthy donors and cancer patients. Libraries were prepared by immunoSEQ multiplex PCR; TCRdb keeps only in-frame clonotypes and omits some of them. This table has approximately 150,000 clones, less than 95% appearing once. What was sequenced was PBMCs. These receptors all come from a man aged 60 to 75 with colorectal cancer. Both conserved end residues are part of each CDR3. D genes are given only for firm matches. Rows may omit the clone size; those that give it use once, few, many or a size class.

V gene: TRBV3-1/TRBV3-2
clone size: .
D gene: .
J gene: TRBJ1-5
CDR3 DNA: TGTGCCAGCAGCCAAACAGGAGAGAATCAGCCCCAGCATTTT
CDR3 protein: CASSQTGENQPQHF

V gene: TRBV6-5
clone size: .
D gene: .
J gene: TRBJ1-2
CDR3 DNA: TGTGCCAGCTCCGGGCTCTATGGCTACACCTTC
CDR3 protein: CASSGLYGYTF

V gene: TRBV5-1
clone size: .
D gene: TRBD1
J gene: TRBJ1-6
CDR3 DNA: TGCGCCAGCAGCCCGGGACAGGGAGCTTCACCCCTCCACTTT
CDR3 protein: CASSPGQGASPLHF

V gene: TRBV5-4
clone size: .
D gene: TRBD1
J gene: TRBJ2-3
CDR3 DNA: TGTGCCAGCAGCCCCTTCAGCGGCACAGGGGGCCCAGATACGCAGTATTTT
CDR3 protein: CASSPFSGTGGPDTQYF

V gene: TRBV10-2
clone size: .
D gene: .
J gene: TRBJ1-2
CDR3 DNA: TGCGCCAGCAGTGACGGACAGCGACCTAACTATGGCTACACCTTC
CDR3 protein: CASSDGQRPNYGYTF

V gene: TRBV9
clone size: .
D gene: .
J gene: TRBJ2-5
CDR3 DNA: TGTGCCAGCAGCGTGGGGATGGAGGCCACTCAAGAGACCCAGTACTTC
CDR3 protein: CASSVGMEATQETQYF

V gene: TRBV28
clone size: .
D gene: .
J gene: TRBJ1-2
CDR3 DNA: TGTGCCAGCAGTGGGACTGATCCCTATGGCTACACCTTC
CDR3 protein: CASSGTDPYGYTF

V gene: TRBV5-8
clone size: .
D gene: .
J gene: TRBJ2-1
CDR3 DNA: TGTGCCAGCCACCGGCCTAGGAACCGCAATGAGCAGTTCTTC
CDR3 protein: CASHRPRNRNEQFF

V gene: TRBV2
clone size: .
D gene: .
J gene: TRBJ1-5
CDR3 DNA: TGTGCCAGCAGTGTTACCTGGTCGGATAGCAATCAGCCCCAGCATTTT
CDR3 protein: CASSVTWSDSNQPQHF

V gene: TRBV12-3/TRBV12-4
clone size: .
D gene: .
J gene: TRBJ1-1
CDR3 DNA: TGTGCCAGCAGCGGACTTTTGAACACTGAAGCTTTCTTT
CDR3 protein: CASSGLLNTEAFF

V gene: TRBV27
clone size: .
D gene: .
J gene: TRBJ1-1
CDR3 DNA: TGTGCCAGCAGTATTGGAGTGGCGGGTGAAGCTTTCTTT
CDR3 protein: CASSIGVAGEAFF

V gene: TRBV11-2
clone size: .
D gene: .
J gene: TRBJ1-1
CDR3 DNA: TGTGCCAGCAGCTTAGTCAGACAGGTTGAAGCTTTCTTT
CDR3 protein: CASSLVRQVEAFF

V gene: TRBV3-1/TRBV3-2
clone size: .
D gene: .
J gene: TRBJ2-1
CDR3 DNA: TGTGCCAGCAGCCAAGAAGGGCCGGGGTACAATGAGCAGTTCTTC
CDR3 protein: CASSQEGPGYNEQFF

V gene: TRBV5-1
clone size: .
D gene: .
J gene: TRBJ1-2
CDR3 DNA: TGCGCCAGCAGAGAGGGCTATGGCTACACCTTC
CDR3 protein: CASREGYGYTF

V gene: TRBV11-2
clone size: once
D gene: TRBD1
J gene: TRBJ2-2
CDR3 DNA: TGTGCCAGCAGCTTAGTAGGGGGACAGGGGAAGGCCGGGGAGCTGTTTTTT
CDR3 protein: CASSLVGGQGKAGELFF

V gene: TRBV6-1
clone size: .
D gene: TRBD1
J gene: TRBJ1-5
CDR3 DNA: TGTGCCAGCAGTGAAGCTCACAGGGGGCTCCAGCCCCAGCATTTT
CDR3 protein: CASSEAHRGLQPQHF

V gene: TRBV5-1
clone size: once
D gene: TRBD2
J gene: TRBJ2-5
CDR3 DNA: TGCGCCAGCAGCCCTAGCGGGGGGCTTCAAGAGACCCAGTACTTC
CDR3 protein: CASSPSGGLQETQYF

V gene: TRBV2
clone size: .
D gene: TRBD1
J gene: TRBJ2-7
CDR3 DNA: TGTGCCAGCAGGACACAGGGGGCACGGAGAGAGCAGTACTTC
CDR3 protein: CASRTQGARREQYF

V gene: TRBV19
clone size: .
D gene: .
J gene: TRBJ1-1
CDR3 DNA: TGTGCCAGTAGTAGAAGCAGCCCGGTCCCTGAAGCTTTCTTT
CDR3 protein: CASSRSSPVPEAFF

V gene: TRBV19
clone size: few
D gene: .
J gene: TRBJ1-3
CDR3 DNA: TGTGCCAGTAGTAGAGGGGGCTCTGGAAACACCATATATTTT
CDR3 protein: CASSRGGSGNTIYF

V gene: TRBV7-9
clone size: .
D gene: TRBD1
J gene: TRBJ2-2
CDR3 DNA: TGTGCCAGCAGCTTAATCGAGGGGGCGAGTACCGGGGAGCTGTTTTTT
CDR3 protein: CASSLIEGASTGELFF

V gene: TRBV11-2
clone size: .
D gene: .
J gene: TRBJ2-2
CDR3 DNA: TGTGCCAGCAGCTTAGATAGGGTAGGGAACACCGGGGAGCTGTTTTTT
CDR3 protein: CASSLDRVGNTGELFF

V gene: TRBV5-1
clone size: .
D gene: .
J gene: TRBJ2-3
CDR3 DNA: TGCGCCAGCAGCTTGGCGCCGGCCGGAGATACGCAGTATTTT
CDR3 protein: CASSLAPAGDTQYF

V gene: TRBV28
clone size: .
D gene: .
J gene: TRBJ1-2
CDR3 DNA: TGTGCCAGCAGTTTAAGGGGGAATGGCTACACCTTC
CDR3 protein: CASSLRGNGYTF

V gene: TRBV5-1
clone size: .
D gene: .
J gene: TRBJ2-1
CDR3 DNA: TGCGCCAGCGCCAGAGGGGGTGACTACAATGAGCAGTTCTTC
CDR3 protein: CASARGGDYNEQFF

V gene: TRBV11-2
clone size: .
D gene: .
J gene: TRBJ1-2
CDR3 DNA: TGTGCCAGCAGCACTATCAGGACAGCTAACTATGGCTACACCTTC
CDR3 protein: CASSTIRTANYGYTF

V gene: TRBV30
clone size: .
D gene: .
J gene: TRBJ1-4
CDR3 DNA: TGTGCCTGGAGTGTACATAGTACACCTAACGAAAAACTGTTTTTT
CDR3 protein: CAWSVHSTPNEKLFF

V gene: TRBV9
clone size: .
D gene: .
J gene: TRBJ1-1
CDR3 DNA: TGTGCCAGCAGCGTATCCCTGAACACTGAAGCTTTCTTT
CDR3 protein: CASSVSLNTEAFF

V gene: TRBV5-6
clone size: .
D gene: .
J gene: TRBJ2-1
CDR3 DNA: TGTGCCAGCAGCTTCTCTGGGGCTACAGGGTGGAATGAGCAGTTCTTC
CDR3 protein: CASSFSGATGWNEQFF